This TCR beta chain was recorded in a study of Ad26.COV2.S vaccination and SARS-CoV-2 variants. Study results and limitations: Spike-specific TCR breadth ran higher among vaccine recipients than placebo recipients.

Produced via immunoSEQ multiplex PCR; TCRdb's table is partial and in-frame only. The table shows hundreds of thousands of clones, with 75% to 90% occurring only once. Notes on this clone: Its matching antigen is unknown.

The CDR3 spans 11 residues. Trimming removed 0 bases from V and 5 bases from J, with 0 bases in between. The germline V gene has CDR1 SGDLS and CDR2 YYNGEE. Noted treatment: roughly 19 received Ad26.COV2.S at low or high dose, single or two shots; several received placebo; per-sample allocation not given. The samples were gathered on day 63 after the first injection of vaccine or placebo. At a Boston site, the person donating was an adult of 18-55 years. The sample here was peripheral blood, taken in a trial of Ad26.COV2.S vaccine versus placebo. V usage is TRBV9 and J usage is TRBJ2-1; D remains ambiguous. This sequence originates from a person aged 18-65 years who received the Ad26.COV2.S COVID-19 vaccine or a placebo. The CDR3 DNA reads TGTGCCAGCAGCGTAGACAATGAGCAGTTCTTC. Protein product: CASSVDNEQFF.